The entry that follows covers one T cell receptor beta chain sequence. No antigen is known for it. No base-level quality is on record; no much larger clone is a single base apart. This specimen comes from a study of T cell responses to AZD1222 COVID-19 vaccine listed by TCRdb under 2021. A note on the overall study: AZD1222 recipients whose second dose came at about 4 weeks and those whose second dose came at about 12 weeks were combined into one group, since spike-specific TCR depth and breadth did not differ between the two schedules. Trial participants were enrolled by age into subgroups of 18-55, 56-69 and 70-plus years, and 148, 28 and 57 TCR-sequenced participants, respectively, were included in these subgroups. A total of roughly 240 trial participants underwent TCR sequencing, of whom some 210 received two doses of AZD1222 and about 25 received two doses of the MenACWY control vaccine.

Here is what the overall study found, with its caveats: Only 5 to 7 AZD1222 recipients were SARS-CoV-2 seropositive at baseline, limiting conclusions about previously exposed vaccinees. Epitopes outside the regions mutated in the B.1.351 and B.1.1.7 variants were reportedly recognized by nearly half of the unique spike-specific TCRs. The vaccine-associated CD4 TCRs covered the entire spike protein, and the dominant responses fell in regions 160-218 and 743-854. Because no samples from the day 14 peak response were available, repertoires could be characterized only after the peak T cell response. The 56-69-year group was small, and its depth increase did not reach significance, likely because of low power. After two AZD1222 doses, both the breadth and the depth of spike-specific TCRs were significantly higher than at day 0 and than in MenACWY recipients. Participants were mostly white British, with more females than males. The authors suggested clonal diversity may have been underestimated.

Germline trimming: 1 base from V, 8 bases from J; junction bases outside gene matches: 9. From the germline V gene (reference sequence), CDR1 is SGHNT and CDR2 is YYREEE. CDR3 length: 15 amino acids, cysteine to phenylalanine. Here the CDR3 DNA is all that survives: 45 bases in frame from base 1. Taken with the paper, the label for time point translates to: baseline before first vaccination. Samples from vaccinated people were obtained from the UK trials COV001 and COV002, which included a single-blind randomized controlled phase 2/3 trial of AZD1222 (ChAdOx1 nCoV-19) in healthy adults. Trial participant PBMC samples were collected at day 0 and day 28 after the second dose for TCRbeta chain sequencing. The CDR3 regions of human TCRbeta chains were analyzed by immunosequencing. Under the source paper's analysis protocol: TCRs in the repertoires were compared against a reference library of SARS-CoV-2-specific TCRs that had been generated with the MIRA antigen-specificity platform. Breadth was defined as the fraction of unique TCRs that were SARS-CoV-2-associated. Depth was defined as the fraction of total T cells that were SARS-CoV-2-associated. Using the MIRA data, each spike-specific TCR was mapped to the spike region that the TCR reacts to and placed in a CD4 or CD8 class. Log10-transformed breadth and depth values were compared by one-way ANOVA with Sidak's multiple comparisons tests. The source is immuneACCESS, and TCRdb retained only in-frame sequences with V and J called. Part of the clones is not carried over; for the studies checked, unresolved V genes explain less than half of this, and the remainder is unexplained. Clone size and the V and J calls come from that table; the DNA yielded D and trimming. The sample profile shows 100,000 to 110,000 clones; 85% to 90% of them were found once. The ten largest clones represent approximately 16% of the sample.

The input for sequencing was peripheral blood, taken on day 0 of AZD1222 vaccination. The rearrangement joined TRBV5-4 to TRBJ2-3; 8 bases in between match TRBD2. The origin of this receptor is an adult in good health. The CDR3 sequence is CASSLSGAGGVTQYF. The bases are TGTGCCAGCAGCTTGTCCGGGGCGGGAGGCGTTACGCAGTATTTT.